The TCR beta chain under discussion was sequenced for a study of shared clonotypes between healthy human individuals. Study results and caveats: Shared across a few donors were roughly 4.7% of the naive CD4 clonotypes.

As concerns this clone: The antigen is not known.

Germline CDR1 reads MNHEY; CDR2 reads SVGAGI. The CDR3 contains 14 residues. Between the trimmed V and J ends, which lost 5 bases and 2 bases, there was a span of 12 bases. Researchers partitioned CD4+ cells into CD45RA+ naive and CD45RA-negative memory subsets. Repertoires were generated with immunoSEQ multiplex PCR, while TCRdb's copy carries only in-frame clones and drops some. The table has about 600,000 clones, around 97% seen once. This clonotype was sampled from a woman aged 25 to 39 in good health. The chain joins TRBV6-5 to TRBJ1-1; a weak D match, TRBD1 (5 bases). What was sequenced was naive CD4+ T cells sorted from blood. Regarding subset: CD45RA+ positively selected. The CDR3 coding sequence is TGTGCCAGCAGTAAACGGGACGGTAACACTGAAGCTTTCTTT. Residues: CASSKRDGNTEAFF.